This T cell receptor (beta chain) comes out of a study of resident and recirculating memory T cells in vitiligo. Turning to the study itself: Each patient gave two lesional and two nonlesional epidermal shave biopsies, plus PBMCs.

Measured with immunoSEQ multiplex PCR; TCRdb has only the in-frame clones, and not every one. The data contain roughly 76,000 clones, approximately 93% of them singletons. CDR1 and CDR2 (germline): LGHNA, YSLEER. V lost 3 bases, J lost 10 bases, and 24 bases lay in between. This CDR3 has 16 amino acids. The TCR originated in a male donor with vitiligo. The chain uses TRBV4-3 and TRBJ1-2, with D tentatively TRBD1 (6 bases). The material sequenced was blood. In DNA form, the CDR3 reads TGCGCCAGCAGCCAGAGCCGGTTGGGGGCCCGAGGTGACTACACCTTC. Translation: CASSQSRLGARGDYTF.